Listed below are T cell receptor beta chains from one sample, sequenced in a study of technical replicates of blood from several donors. Sequencing was performed with immunoSEQ multiplex PCR; in TCRdb, only in-frame clones are kept and a portion is missing. The profile shows some 80,000 clones, 95% to 97% of them singletons. The source material was T cells isolated from PBMCs. These receptors all stem from a human donor in good health. Both conserved end residues are part of each CDR3. Fields, in order: V gene, D gene, CDR3 length, J gene, clone size, CDR3 DNA, CDR3 protein. The D gene is left open where the match is weak. Rows may omit the clone size; those that give it use once, few, many or a size class.

V gene: TRBV7-9
D gene: NA
CDR3 length: 11
J gene: TRBJ2-5
clone size: NA
CDR3 DNA: TGTGCCAGCAGTCAGGTGGACTCGTTATACTTC
CDR3 protein: CASSQVDSLYF

V gene: TRBV19
D gene: TRBD2
CDR3 length: 15
J gene: TRBJ2-3
clone size: NA
CDR3 DNA: TGTGCCAGTAGTTCTCTAGCGGGAGGCGCAGATACGCAGTATTTT
CDR3 protein: CASSSLAGGADTQYF

V gene: TRBV30
D gene: NA
CDR3 length: 12
J gene: TRBJ2-7
clone size: NA
CDR3 DNA: TGTGCCTGGAGTTCCGGTGCTGCCGAGCAGTACTTC
CDR3 protein: CAWSSGAAEQYF

V gene: TRBV19
D gene: NA
CDR3 length: 16
J gene: TRBJ1-5
clone size: NA
CDR3 DNA: TGTGCCAGTATTGTGACAGCCCTAGGTAGCAATCAGCCCCAGCATTTT
CDR3 protein: CASIVTALGSNQPQHF

V gene: TRBV5-1
D gene: NA
CDR3 length: 13
J gene: TRBJ2-3
clone size: NA
CDR3 DNA: TGCGCCAGCAGCCTATCAGGGTTAGATACGCAGTATTTT
CDR3 protein: CASSLSGLDTQYF

V gene: TRBV5-1
D gene: NA
CDR3 length: 14
J gene: TRBJ1-2
clone size: NA
CDR3 DNA: TGCGCCAGCAGCTCCGAGATAAGCGGAAGGGGCTACACCTTC
CDR3 protein: CASSSEISGRGYTF

V gene: TRBV29-1
D gene: TRBD2
CDR3 length: 15
J gene: TRBJ2-2
clone size: NA
CDR3 DNA: TGCAGCGTTAGTCGAGCGGGAGGGCCTAACGGGGAGCTGTTTTTT
CDR3 protein: CSVSRAGGPNGELFF

V gene: TRBV5-5
D gene: NA
CDR3 length: 15
J gene: TRBJ1-5
clone size: NA
CDR3 DNA: TGTGCCAGCAGCTTGTCAGTCAACAGCAATCAGCCCCAGCATTTT
CDR3 protein: CASSLSVNSNQPQHF

V gene: TRBV6-4
D gene: NA
CDR3 length: 14
J gene: TRBJ2-1
clone size: NA
CDR3 DNA: TGTGCCAGTTCCTGGGGGGGGGCGGACAATGAGCAGTTCTTC
CDR3 protein: CASSWGGADNEQFF

V gene: TRBV30
D gene: TRBD1
CDR3 length: 13
J gene: TRBJ1-5
clone size: NA
CDR3 DNA: TGTGCCTGGAGTACAGGGGGCGGTCAGCCCCAGCATTTT
CDR3 protein: CAWSTGGGQPQHF

V gene: TRBV25-1
D gene: NA
CDR3 length: 14
J gene: TRBJ1-1
clone size: NA
CDR3 DNA: TGTGCCAGCAGTGATCCGATTGGGGGGAATGAAGCTTTCTTT
CDR3 protein: CASSDPIGGNEAFF

V gene: TRBV4-2
D gene: TRBD2
CDR3 length: 16
J gene: TRBJ2-5
clone size: NA
CDR3 DNA: TGTGCCAGCAGCCGGCGGGTCCTAGCGGGAGAAGAGACCCAGTACTTC
CDR3 protein: CASSRRVLAGEETQYF

V gene: TRBV6-1
D gene: NA
CDR3 length: 13
J gene: TRBJ1-2
clone size: NA
CDR3 DNA: TGTGCCAGCAGAGGGAGGATCCACTATGGCTACACCTTC
CDR3 protein: CASRGRIHYGYTF

V gene: TRBV27
D gene: NA
CDR3 length: 14
J gene: TRBJ1-2
clone size: NA
CDR3 DNA: TGTGCCAGCAGTTTAGGAAGGGGCAAGTATGGCTACACCTTC
CDR3 protein: CASSLGRGKYGYTF

V gene: TRBV15
D gene: TRBD1
CDR3 length: 15
J gene: TRBJ2-7
clone size: NA
CDR3 DNA: TGTGCCACCAGCATCCACTCGGGACAGGGCTACGAGCAGTACTTC
CDR3 protein: CATSIHSGQGYEQYF

V gene: TRBV6-5
D gene: NA
CDR3 length: 14
J gene: TRBJ1-4
clone size: NA
CDR3 DNA: TGTGCCAGCAGTCGTTCTGCAACTAATGAAAAACTGTTTTTT
CDR3 protein: CASSRSATNEKLFF

V gene: TRBV9
D gene: NA
CDR3 length: 14
J gene: TRBJ1-1
clone size: once
CDR3 DNA: TGTGCCAGCACCCCGAGGGTCATGAACACTGAAGCTTTCTTT
CDR3 protein: CASTPRVMNTEAFF

V gene: TRBV27
D gene: NA
CDR3 length: 15
J gene: TRBJ2-7
clone size: NA
CDR3 DNA: TGTGCCAGCAGCCCATCTCCAGGGGCAACCTACGAGCAGTACTTC
CDR3 protein: CASSPSPGATYEQYF

V gene: TRBV6-5
D gene: TRBD2
CDR3 length: 15
J gene: TRBJ2-3
clone size: NA
CDR3 DNA: TGTGCCAGCAGTCGACTAGCGGGAAGAACAGATACGCAGTATTTT
CDR3 protein: CASSRLAGRTDTQYF

V gene: TRBV13
D gene: NA
CDR3 length: 15
J gene: TRBJ2-5
clone size: NA
CDR3 DNA: TGTGCCAGCAGCCCCGGGGGAACCGTATCGGAGACCCAGTACTTC
CDR3 protein: CASSPGGTVSETQYF

V gene: TRBV6-1
D gene: TRBD1
CDR3 length: 14
J gene: TRBJ2-7
clone size: NA
CDR3 DNA: TGTGCCAGCAGTCACAACAGGGGGCCTTTCGGGCAGTACTTC
CDR3 protein: CASSHNRGPFGQYF

V gene: TRBV6-1
D gene: TRBD1
CDR3 length: 14
J gene: TRBJ2-3
clone size: NA
CDR3 DNA: TGTGCCAGCAGGGACAGGGGGTTAACAGATACGCAGTATTTT
CDR3 protein: CASRDRGLTDTQYF

V gene: TRBV5-4
D gene: NA
CDR3 length: 15
J gene: TRBJ1-5
clone size: once
CDR3 DNA: TGTGCCAGCAGCTTGGACCGTTCCTCCGGTCAACCCCAGCATTTT
CDR3 protein: CASSLDRSSGQPQHF

V gene: TRBV4-1
D gene: NA
CDR3 length: 15
J gene: TRBJ2-7
clone size: once
CDR3 DNA: TGCGCCAGCAGCCGAGACGGGATAGAGGGCTACGAGCAGTACTTC
CDR3 protein: CASSRDGIEGYEQYF

V gene: TRBV5-1
D gene: TRBD1
CDR3 length: 14
J gene: TRBJ2-7
clone size: NA
CDR3 DNA: TGCGCCAGCAGCCTCGTGGACAGGGGGTTCGAGCAGTACTTC
CDR3 protein: CASSLVDRGFEQYF

V gene: TRBV9
D gene: TRBD2
CDR3 length: 17
J gene: TRBJ2-2
clone size: NA
CDR3 DNA: TGTGCCAGCAGCGTAATAGCGGGAGCAACGAGCACCGGGGAGCTGTTTTTT
CDR3 protein: CASSVIAGATSTGELFF

V gene: TRBV6-5
D gene: NA
CDR3 length: 15
J gene: TRBJ2-7
clone size: NA
CDR3 DNA: TGTGCCAGCAGACTTAACTCCCCGAGCTCCTACGAGCAGTACTTC
CDR3 protein: CASRLNSPSSYEQYF

V gene: TRBV5-1
D gene: NA
CDR3 length: 15
J gene: TRBJ2-1
clone size: NA
CDR3 DNA: TGCGCCAGCAGCCTTAGGGTGGGGACACAGAATGAGCAGTTCTTC
CDR3 protein: CASSLRVGTQNEQFF

V gene: TRBV6-1
D gene: TRBD2
CDR3 length: 18
J gene: TRBJ2-1
clone size: NA
CDR3 DNA: TGTGCCAGCAGTGAAGGGGGGAATAGCGGGAGGATGACCAATGAGCAGTTCTTC
CDR3 protein: CASSEGGNSGRMTNEQFF

V gene: TRBV5-6
D gene: TRBD1
CDR3 length: 16
J gene: TRBJ1-2
clone size: NA
CDR3 DNA: TGTGCCAGCAGCTACCGGGACAGTCTCGGGGGCTATGGCTACACCTTC
CDR3 protein: CASSYRDSLGGYGYTF

V gene: TRBV28
D gene: NA
CDR3 length: 13
J gene: TRBJ2-7
clone size: NA
CDR3 DNA: TGTGCCAGCAGAAAGACACTTACCTACGAGCAGTACTTC
CDR3 protein: CASRKTLTYEQYF

V gene: TRBV5-1
D gene: TRBD2
CDR3 length: 15
J gene: TRBJ2-1
clone size: NA
CDR3 DNA: TGCGCCAGCAGCTCTAGCGGGACTGCTTACAATGAGCAGTTCTTC
CDR3 protein: CASSSSGTAYNEQFF

V gene: TRBV27
D gene: NA
CDR3 length: 15
J gene: TRBJ2-7
clone size: NA
CDR3 DNA: TGTGCCAGCGGCCTTCCACTGCGGCCCCCTTACGAGCAGTACTTC
CDR3 protein: CASGLPLRPPYEQYF

V gene: TRBV7-3
D gene: TRBD2
CDR3 length: 15
J gene: TRBJ2-5
clone size: NA
CDR3 DNA: TGTGCCAGCAGCGCTGGACTAGCGGGACCTACTACCCAGTACTTC
CDR3 protein: CASSAGLAGPTTQYF

V gene: TRBV11-2
D gene: NA
CDR3 length: 14
J gene: TRBJ2-7
clone size: NA
CDR3 DNA: TGTGCCAGCAGCTTAGGAGCCCCCTTCGGGGAGCAGTACTTC
CDR3 protein: CASSLGAPFGEQYF

V gene: TRBV29-1
D gene: NA
CDR3 length: 13
J gene: TRBJ1-2
clone size: NA
CDR3 DNA: TGCAGCGTTGTTGGGCAGGGCACCTATGGCTACACCTTC
CDR3 protein: CSVVGQGTYGYTF

V gene: TRBV30
D gene: NA
CDR3 length: 12
J gene: TRBJ1-1
clone size: once
CDR3 DNA: TGTGCCTGGAGTGTACAGTACGCTGAAGCTTTCTTT
CDR3 protein: CAWSVQYAEAFF

V gene: TRBV5-1
D gene: TRBD1
CDR3 length: 15
J gene: TRBJ2-2
clone size: NA
CDR3 DNA: TGCGCCAGCAGCCCGGGACAGGGAAGGACCGGGGAGCTGTTTTTT
CDR3 protein: CASSPGQGRTGELFF

V gene: TRBV4-2
D gene: TRBD1
CDR3 length: 18
J gene: TRBJ2-1
clone size: NA
CDR3 DNA: TGTGCCAGCAGCCACCTAAGGGGGCAATTTATCACCTACAATGAGCAGTTCTTC
CDR3 protein: CASSHLRGQFITYNEQFF

V gene: TRBV7-3
D gene: NA
CDR3 length: 13
J gene: TRBJ2-1
clone size: NA
CDR3 DNA: TGTGCCAGCAGCCCGGGACTTCACAATGAGCAGTTCTTC
CDR3 protein: CASSPGLHNEQFF

V gene: TRBV4-3
D gene: NA
CDR3 length: 15
J gene: TRBJ2-7
clone size: NA
CDR3 DNA: TGCGCCAGCAGCCAAGATCTTGGAGGGGTTATCGAGCAGTACTTC
CDR3 protein: CASSQDLGGVIEQYF

V gene: TRBV9
D gene: NA
CDR3 length: 15
J gene: TRBJ1-5
clone size: once
CDR3 DNA: TGTGCCAGCAGCGCCTACTGGACACCCAATCAGCCCCAGCATTTT
CDR3 protein: CASSAYWTPNQPQHF

V gene: TRBV30
D gene: TRBD2
CDR3 length: 15
J gene: TRBJ2-1
clone size: NA
CDR3 DNA: TGTGCCTGGACTACGGGACTAGCCTCCTACAATGAGCAGTTCTTC
CDR3 protein: CAWTTGLASYNEQFF

V gene: TRBV6-1
D gene: NA
CDR3 length: 14
J gene: TRBJ1-1
clone size: NA
CDR3 DNA: TGTGCCAGCAGTGAATCCGGGGGGCCATACCAGGCTTTCTTT
CDR3 protein: CASSESGGPYQAFF

V gene: TRBV28
D gene: NA
CDR3 length: 14
J gene: TRBJ2-1
clone size: NA
CDR3 DNA: TGTGCCAGCAAGGGTCGCGGGCTTTACAATGAGCAGTTCTTC
CDR3 protein: CASKGRGLYNEQFF

V gene: TRBV11-2
D gene: TRBD2
CDR3 length: 18
J gene: TRBJ2-7
clone size: NA
CDR3 DNA: TGTGCCAGCAGCTTTAACGGACTAGCGGGAGGGGCCCGATACGAGCAGTACTTC
CDR3 protein: CASSFNGLAGGARYEQYF

V gene: TRBV4-1
D gene: TRBD2
CDR3 length: 17
J gene: TRBJ2-7
clone size: NA
CDR3 DNA: TGCGCCAGCAGCCAGGGCCCTAGCGGGGTCTTTTCCTACGAGCAGTACTTC
CDR3 protein: CASSQGPSGVFSYEQYF

V gene: TRBV7-3
D gene: TRBD1
CDR3 length: 13
J gene: TRBJ2-2
clone size: NA
CDR3 DNA: TGTGCCAGCAGCTGGACAGGGAACGGGGAGCTGTTTTTT
CDR3 protein: CASSWTGNGELFF

V gene: TRBV19
D gene: TRBD1
CDR3 length: 15
J gene: TRBJ2-2
clone size: NA
CDR3 DNA: TGTGCCAGTAGTTCGCGACAGGGGCGAACCGGGGAGCTGTTTTTT
CDR3 protein: CASSSRQGRTGELFF

V gene: TRBV29-1
D gene: TRBD2
CDR3 length: 13
J gene: TRBJ2-7
clone size: NA
CDR3 DNA: TGCAGCGGGCAGACTAGCGGGGGGTCCGAGCAGTACTTC
CDR3 protein: CSGQTSGGSEQYF

V gene: TRBV27
D gene: NA
CDR3 length: 13
J gene: TRBJ2-7
clone size: once
CDR3 DNA: TGTGCCAGCAGTTACGGCAGGGACTACGAGCAGTACTTC
CDR3 protein: CASSYGRDYEQYF

V gene: TRBV2
D gene: NA
CDR3 length: 14
J gene: TRBJ2-7
clone size: NA
CDR3 DNA: TGTGCCAGCAGTGTGGTGGGGCAGTCCTACGAGCAGTACTTC
CDR3 protein: CASSVVGQSYEQYF

V gene: TRBV5-1
D gene: TRBD2
CDR3 length: 16
J gene: TRBJ2-3
clone size: NA
CDR3 DNA: TGCGCCAGCAGCTTGGCCTCTAGCGGGAGAACAGATACGCAGTATTTT
CDR3 protein: CASSLASSGRTDTQYF